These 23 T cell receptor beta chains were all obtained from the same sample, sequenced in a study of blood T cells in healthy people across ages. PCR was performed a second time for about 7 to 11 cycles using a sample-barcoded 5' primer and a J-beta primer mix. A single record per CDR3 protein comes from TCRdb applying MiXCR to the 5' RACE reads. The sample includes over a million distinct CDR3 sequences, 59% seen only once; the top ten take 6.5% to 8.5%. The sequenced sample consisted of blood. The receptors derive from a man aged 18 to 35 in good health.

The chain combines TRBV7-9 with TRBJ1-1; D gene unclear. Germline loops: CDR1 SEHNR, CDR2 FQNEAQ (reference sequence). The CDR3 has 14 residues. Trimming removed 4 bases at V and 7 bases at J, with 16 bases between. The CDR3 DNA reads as TGTGCCAGCAGCTCAAGTGGTGGGAAGGGTGAAGCTTTCTTT. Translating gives CASSSSGGKGEAFF. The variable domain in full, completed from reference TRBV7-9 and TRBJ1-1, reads DTGVSQNPRHKITKRGQNVTFRCDPISEHNRLYWYRQTLGQGPEFLTYFQNEAQLEKSRLLSDRFSAERPKGSFSTLEIQRTEQGDSAMYLCASSSSGGKGEAFFGQGTRLTVV.

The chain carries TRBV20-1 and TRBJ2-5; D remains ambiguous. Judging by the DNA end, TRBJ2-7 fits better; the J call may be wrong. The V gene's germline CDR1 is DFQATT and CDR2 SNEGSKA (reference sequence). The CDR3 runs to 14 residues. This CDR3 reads CSARDKARNYEQYF. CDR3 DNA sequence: TGCAGTGCTAGAGATAAAGCCAGGAACTACGAGCAGTACTTC.

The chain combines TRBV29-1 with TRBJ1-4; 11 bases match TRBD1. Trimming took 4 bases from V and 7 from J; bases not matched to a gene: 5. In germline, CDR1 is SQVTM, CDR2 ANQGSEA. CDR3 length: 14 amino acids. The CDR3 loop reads CSVGGTGGGEKLFF. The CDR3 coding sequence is TGCAGCGTTGGGGGGACAGGGGGAGGTGAAAAACTGTTTTTT. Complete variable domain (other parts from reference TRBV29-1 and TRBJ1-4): SAVISQKPSRDICQRGTSLTIQCQVDSQVTMMFWYRQQPGQSLTLIATANQGSEATYESGFVIDKFPISRPNLTFSTLTVSNMSPEDSSIYLCSVGGTGGGEKLFFGSGTQLSVL.

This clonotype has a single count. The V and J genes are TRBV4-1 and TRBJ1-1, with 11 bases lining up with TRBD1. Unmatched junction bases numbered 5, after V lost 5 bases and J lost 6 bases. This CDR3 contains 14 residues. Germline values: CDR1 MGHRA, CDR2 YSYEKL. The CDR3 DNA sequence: TGCGCCAGCAGCTACGGACAGGGGGCCGCTGAAGCTTTCTTT. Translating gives CASSYGQGAAEAFF.

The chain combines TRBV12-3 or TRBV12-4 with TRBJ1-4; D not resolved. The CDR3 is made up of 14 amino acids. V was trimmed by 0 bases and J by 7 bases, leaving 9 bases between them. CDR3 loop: CASSLAGIGEKLFF. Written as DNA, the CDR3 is TGTGCCAGCAGTTTAGCCGGGATCGGTGAAAAACTGTTTTTT.

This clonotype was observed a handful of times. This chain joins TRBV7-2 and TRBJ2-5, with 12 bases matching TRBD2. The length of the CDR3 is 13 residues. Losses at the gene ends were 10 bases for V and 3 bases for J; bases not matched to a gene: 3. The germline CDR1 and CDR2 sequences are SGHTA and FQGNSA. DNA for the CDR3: TGTGCCAAACGACTAGCGGGAGAAGAGACCCAGTACTTC. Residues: CAKRLAGEETQYF.

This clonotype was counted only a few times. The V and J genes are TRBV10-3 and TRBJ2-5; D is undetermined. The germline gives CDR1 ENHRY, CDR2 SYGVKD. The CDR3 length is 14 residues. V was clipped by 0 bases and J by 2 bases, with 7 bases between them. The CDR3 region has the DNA TGTGCCATCAGTGAGTCGGCTAGACAAGAGACCCAGTACTTC. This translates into CAISESARQETQYF.

The DNA of the CDR3 is TGCGCCAGCAGCCAAGATCGACAGGGAGTGGACATTCAGTACTTC. Its translation is CASSQDRQGVDIQYF. The V gene is TRBV4-3, the J gene TRBJ2-4; TRBD1 aligns across 7 bases. The CDR3 runs 15 residues. CDR1 LGHNA and CDR2 YSLEER come from the germline V gene. V lost 0 bases to trimming and J lost 8 bases; unmatched junction nucleotides: 7.

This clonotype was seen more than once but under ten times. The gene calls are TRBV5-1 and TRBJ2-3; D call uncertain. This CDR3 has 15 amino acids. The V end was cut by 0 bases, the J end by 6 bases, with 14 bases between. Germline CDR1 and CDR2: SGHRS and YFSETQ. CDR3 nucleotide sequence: TGCGCCAGCAGCTTGGATTCTATAGGACCCGATACGCAGTATTTT. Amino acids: CASSLDSIGPDTQYF.

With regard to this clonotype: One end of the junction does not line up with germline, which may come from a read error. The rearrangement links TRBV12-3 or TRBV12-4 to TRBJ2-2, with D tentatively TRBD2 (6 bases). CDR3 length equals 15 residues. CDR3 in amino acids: CASRPTSPDTGELFF. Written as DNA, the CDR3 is TGTGCCAGCAGGCCAACTAGCCCGGACACCGGGGAACTGTTTTTT.

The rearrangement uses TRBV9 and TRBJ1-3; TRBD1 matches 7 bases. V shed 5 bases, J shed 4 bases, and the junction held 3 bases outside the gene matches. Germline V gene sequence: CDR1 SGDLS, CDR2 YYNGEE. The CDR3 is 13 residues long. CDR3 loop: CASRKTGGNTIYF. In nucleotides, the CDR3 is TGTGCCAGCAGAAAGACAGGGGGAAACACCATATATTTT.

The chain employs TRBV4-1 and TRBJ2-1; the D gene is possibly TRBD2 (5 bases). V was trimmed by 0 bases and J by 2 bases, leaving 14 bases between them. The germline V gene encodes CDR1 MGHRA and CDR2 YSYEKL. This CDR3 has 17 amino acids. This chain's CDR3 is CASSQDPKKRTYNEQFF. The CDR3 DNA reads TGCGCCAGCAGCCAAGATCCCAAGAAGCGGACCTACAATGAGCAGTTCTTC.

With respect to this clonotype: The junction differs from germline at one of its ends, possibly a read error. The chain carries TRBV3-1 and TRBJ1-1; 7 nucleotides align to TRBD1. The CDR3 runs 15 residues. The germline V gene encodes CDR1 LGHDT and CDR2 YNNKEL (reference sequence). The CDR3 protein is CACSLGQFMNTEAFF. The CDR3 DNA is TGTGCCTGCAGCCTGGGACAGTTCATGAACACTGAAGCTTTCTTT.

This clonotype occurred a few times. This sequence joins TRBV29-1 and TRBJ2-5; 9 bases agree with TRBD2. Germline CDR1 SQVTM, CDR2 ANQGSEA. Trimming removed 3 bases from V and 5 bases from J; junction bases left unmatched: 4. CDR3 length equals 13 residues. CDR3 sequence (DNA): TGCAGCGTTGACCTAGCGGGGCGGGAGACCCAGTACTTC. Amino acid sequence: CSVDLAGRETQYF.

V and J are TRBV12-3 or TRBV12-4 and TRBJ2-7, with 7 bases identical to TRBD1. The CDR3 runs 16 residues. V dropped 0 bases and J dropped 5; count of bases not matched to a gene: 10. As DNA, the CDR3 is TGTGCCAGCAGTTTAGCGCGTACAGGGGTACCCCACGAGCAGTACTTC. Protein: CASSLARTGVPHEQYF.

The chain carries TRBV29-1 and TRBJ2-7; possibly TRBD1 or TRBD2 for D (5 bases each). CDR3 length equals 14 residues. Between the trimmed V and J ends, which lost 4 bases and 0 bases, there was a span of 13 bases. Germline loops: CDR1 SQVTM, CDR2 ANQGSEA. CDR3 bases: TGCAGCGTTGTTGGAGAGGGGAGCTCCTACGAGCAGTACTTC. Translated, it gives CSVVGEGSSYEQYF.

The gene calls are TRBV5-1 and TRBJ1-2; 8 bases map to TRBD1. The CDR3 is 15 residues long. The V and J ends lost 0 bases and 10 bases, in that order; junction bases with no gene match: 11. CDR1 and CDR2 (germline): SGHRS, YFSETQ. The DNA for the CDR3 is TGCGCCAGCAGCTTGGGTCTGCGGGACAGGTCTACCTACACCTTC. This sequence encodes CASSLGLRDRSTYTF.

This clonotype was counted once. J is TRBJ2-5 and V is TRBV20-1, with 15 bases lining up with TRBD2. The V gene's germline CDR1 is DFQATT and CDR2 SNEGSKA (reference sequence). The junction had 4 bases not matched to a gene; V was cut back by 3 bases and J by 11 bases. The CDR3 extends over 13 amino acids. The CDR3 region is CSARGLAGGQQYF. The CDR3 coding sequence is TGCAGTGCTAGGGGACTAGCGGGGGGACAGCAGTACTTC.

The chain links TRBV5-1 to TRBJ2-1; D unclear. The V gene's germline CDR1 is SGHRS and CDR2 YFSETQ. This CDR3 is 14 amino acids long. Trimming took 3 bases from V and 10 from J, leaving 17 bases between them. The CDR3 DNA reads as TGCGCCAGCAGCTCCGTGTCGGGTCGGTACGAGCAGTTCTTC. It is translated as CASSSVSGRYEQFF.

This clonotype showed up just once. Here the CDR3 reads CASSVRVGNTEAFF. In nucleotides, the CDR3 is TGTGCCAGCAGCGTAAGGGTTGGGAACACTGAAGCTTTCTTT. The chain carries TRBV9 and TRBJ1-1; unclear D gene. CDR3 length: 14 amino acids. Germline CDR1 and CDR2: SGDLS and YYNGEE. With 1 base removed from V and 1 base from J, the gap between germline ends came to 8 bases.

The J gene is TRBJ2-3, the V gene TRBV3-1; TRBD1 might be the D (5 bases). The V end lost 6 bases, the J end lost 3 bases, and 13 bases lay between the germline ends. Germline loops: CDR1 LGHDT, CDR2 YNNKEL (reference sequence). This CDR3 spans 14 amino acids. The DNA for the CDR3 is TGTGCCAGCAGATCAGGGATCCGGACAGATACGCAGTATTTT. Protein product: CASRSGIRTDTQYF.

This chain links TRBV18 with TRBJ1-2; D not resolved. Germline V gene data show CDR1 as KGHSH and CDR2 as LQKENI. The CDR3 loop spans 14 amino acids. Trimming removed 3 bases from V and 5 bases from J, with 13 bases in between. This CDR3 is CASSPNPDGYGYTF. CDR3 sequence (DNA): TGTGCCAGCTCACCCAATCCGGACGGATATGGCTACACCTTC. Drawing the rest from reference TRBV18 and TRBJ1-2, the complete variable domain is NAGVMQNPRHLVRRRGQEARLRCSPMKGHSHVYWYRQLPEEGLKFMVYLQKENIIDESGMPKERFSAEFPKEGPSILRIQQVVRGDSAAYFCASSPNPDGYGYTFGSGTRLTVV.

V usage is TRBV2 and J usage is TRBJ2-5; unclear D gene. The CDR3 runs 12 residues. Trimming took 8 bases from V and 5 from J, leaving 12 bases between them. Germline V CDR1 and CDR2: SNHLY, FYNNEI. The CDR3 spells CASRIDSETQYF. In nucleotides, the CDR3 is TGTGCCAGCCGTATAGACTCTGAGACCCAGTACTTC.